The 31 T cell receptor beta chains given below trace back to one sample, sequenced in a study of post-analysis software for immune sequencing data (dated by TCRdb to the mid-2010s). The paper's findings and limits, for the study overall: A handful of TRBV segments, including TRBV5-6, TRBV5-1 and TRBV20-1, were significantly more frequent in patients than controls.

The library was made by PCR. Sequenced on an Illumina HiSeq 2500. Unique molecular identifiers were incorporated into TCR beta cDNA libraries to reduce PCR and sequencing biases. TCRdb reworked the public reads: Q25 trimming with fastp, MiXCR clone assembly, productive beta chains retained. Every entry covers one CDR3 protein and lists the most common genes and DNA from its rows. The sample table records fewer than 850,000 distinct CDR3 sequences; more than 45% of these occur just once. The ten largest clones add up to roughly 4.5% of the sample. Which antigens these TCRs recognize remains unknown. The material sequenced was blood. The receptors come from a girl between 5 and 17 years old with multiple sclerosis.

The chain carries TRBV12-3 or TRBV12-4 and TRBJ2-5; 7 bases map to TRBD1. This CDR3 is built from 16 residues. V lost 5 bases to trimming and J lost 4 bases; unmatched junction nucleotides: 13. CDR3 DNA sequence: TGTGCCAGCAGTCCCCCTAAACGGACAGGAAGAGAGACCCAGTACTTC. Translating it yields CASSPPKRTGRETQYF.

This clonotype was recorded a few times. This chain joins TRBV20-1 and TRBJ1-5; no clear D. Germline CDR1 is DFQATT and CDR2 is SNEGSKA (reference sequence). The V end was cut by 4 bases, the J end by 4 bases, with 11 bases between. This CDR3 has 13 amino acids. The CDR3 DNA reads TGCAGTGCTACGGACTCTTTTAATCAGCCCCAGCATTTT. This codes for CSATDSFNQPQHF.

This chain links TRBV28 with TRBJ2-6; D is possibly TRBD1 (5 bases). The CDR3 consists of 18 residues. V dropped 3 bases and J dropped 0 bases, with 15 bases sitting between them. Germline CDR1 and CDR2: MDHEN and SYDVKM. This CDR3 is CASSFSGHHGSGANVLTF. CDR3 in DNA: TGTGCCAGCAGTTTTTCTGGACACCATGGCTCTGGGGCCAACGTCCTGACTTTC.

The chain uses TRBV6-1 and TRBJ2-1, with 12 bases matching TRBD2. The V gene's germline CDR1 is MNHNS and CDR2 SASEGT. The CDR3 is 17 amino acids. V gave up 6 bases and J gave up 5 bases; unmatched junction bases: 11. Here the CDR3 DNA reads TGTGCCAGCAGGGCGAGAACTAGCGGGAGGTTAGACAATGAGCAGTTCTTC. Protein product: CASRARTSGRLDNEQFF.

The chain joins TRBV6-2 or TRBV6-3 to TRBJ2-1, with D unresolved. CDR1 and CDR2 from the germline V gene are MNHEY and SVGEGT. The CDR3 contains 15 residues. The V gene lost 6 bases and the J gene lost 3 bases, with 15 bases spanning the gap. The CDR3 coding sequence is TGTGCCAGCAGCTCGCCGCGGACCCTCTACAATGAGCAGTTCTTC. This gives the protein CASSSPRTLYNEQFF.

V usage is TRBV20-1 and J usage is TRBJ2-5; tentative D call: TRBD2 (7 bases). The CDR3 has 17 amino acids. Trimming left V 1 base short and J 0 bases short, with 18 bases between. Germline V lookup: CDR1 DFQATT, CDR2 SNEGSKA (reference sequence). In DNA form, the CDR3 reads TGCAGTGCTAGAGCCTGGCGGGGGCCAGCGAACCAAGAGACCCAGTACTTC. Protein product: CSARAWRGPANQETQYF.

The V gene is TRBV7-6, the J gene TRBJ2-2; a weak D match, TRBD1 (5 bases). Germline CDR1 and CDR2: SGHVS and FNYEAQ. V was clipped by 2 bases and J by 4 bases, with 14 bases between them. The CDR3 runs to 16 residues. The CDR3 DNA follows: TGTGCCAGCAGCTTAACCCAGGCAAGGGGCACCGGGGAGCTGTTTTTT. Residues: CASSLTQARGTGELFF.

This clonotype appeared once. The genes are TRBV15 and TRBJ2-1; 10 positions agree with TRBD1. Trimming removed 5 bases from V and 8 bases from J; junction bases left unmatched: 6. The CDR3 contains 14 residues. CDR1 LNHNV and CDR2 YYDKDF come from the germline V gene (reference sequence). CDR3 coding DNA: TGTGCCACCAGCGGCGGACAGGGGGGGTATGAGCAGTTCTTC. Translated, it gives CATSGGQGGYEQFF.

This chain connects TRBV20-1 to TRBJ2-2; 11 nucleotides agree with TRBD2. Germline CDR1 is DFQATT and CDR2 is SNEGSKA (reference sequence). The CDR3 contains 13 residues. The ends lost 6 bases at V and 3 bases at J; junction bases unmatched: 0. The CDR3 DNA reads TGCAGTGCGGGACTAGCGGACACCGGGGAGCTGTTTTTT. This encodes CSAGLADTGELFF.

The chain combines TRBV9 with TRBJ2-4, with D perhaps TRBD2 (5 bases). TRBJ2-7 matches the DNA end more closely, so the J call is doubtful. The CDR3 is 14 amino acids. The germline V gene encodes CDR1 SGDLS and CDR2 YYNGEE. CDR3 region: CASSEDEGAYEQYF. The CDR3 DNA sequence: TGTGCCAGCAGCGAGGATGAGGGCGCCTACGAGCAGTACTTC.

This clonotype was counted a few times. The chain is built from TRBV20-1 and TRBJ2-3; D is unresolved. V dropped 1 base and J dropped 1 base, with 9 bases sitting between them. This CDR3 contains 14 residues. Germline values: CDR1 DFQATT, CDR2 SNEGSKA (reference sequence). CDR3: CSARGGQGTDTQYF. Written as DNA, the CDR3 is TGCAGTGCTAGAGGGGGTCAAGGCACAGATACGCAGTATTTT.

This clonotype was counted only a few times. V gene TRBV24-1 combines with J gene TRBJ1-1; 12 nucleotides match TRBD1. V dropped 9 bases and J dropped 5; count of bases not matched to a gene: 3. Germline CDR1 KGHDR, CDR2 SFDVKD. CDR3 length equals 13 residues. This CDR3 reads CATRDRGRTEAFF. The CDR3 DNA is TGTGCCACCCGGGACAGGGGGCGTACTGAAGCTTTCTTT.

The J gene is TRBJ2-4, the V gene TRBV12-3 or TRBV12-4, with 10 bases fitting TRBD2. The J call may be incorrect, as the DNA end agrees better with TRBJ2-7. CDR3 length equals 13 residues. CDR3 amino acids: CASRLAGEYEQYF. The CDR3 DNA is TGTGCCAGCAGGCTAGCGGGAGAGTACGAGCAGTACTTC.

This clonotype turned up a few times. The chain combines TRBV4-3 with TRBJ2-7; 7 nucleotides line up with TRBD1. This CDR3 region has 13 residues. Losses at the gene ends were 4 bases for V and 4 bases for J; bases not matched to a gene: 4. Germline V gives CDR1 LGHNA, CDR2 YSLEER. The CDR3 sequence is CASSRVTGYEQYF. The CDR3 DNA sequence: TGCGCCAGCAGCCGAGTGACAGGGTACGAGCAGTACTTC.

The chain has TRBV10-3 and TRBJ2-3, with D tentatively TRBD2 (5 bases). Germline CDR1 ENHRY, CDR2 SYGVKD. The V end lost 7 bases, the J end lost 4 bases, and 12 bases lay between the germline ends. The CDR3 is made up of 13 amino acids. The CDR3 DNA follows: TGTGCCATCACCCCCGAGAGGGCAGATACGCAGTATTTT. Translating gives CAITPERADTQYF.

This clonotype was counted a few times. The rearrangement joins TRBV27 to TRBJ2-7, with D possibly matching TRBD2 (5 bases). Deletions cut 1 base from V and 6 bases from J, with 13 bases between. Per germline, CDR1 MNHEY and CDR2 SMNVEV (reference sequence). This CDR3 contains 14 residues. In DNA, the CDR3 is TGTGCCAGCAGTTTATTTGAGGGCCCCGTCGAGCAGTACTTC. Its protein product is CASSLFEGPVEQYF.

The gene calls are TRBV25-1 and TRBJ2-7, with a tentative D call TRBD2 (5 bases). Germline assignment: CDR1 MGHDK and CDR2 SYGVNS. The CDR3 length is 15 residues. V lost 6 bases, J lost 5 bases, and 20 bases lay in between. CDR3 in amino acids: CASRGRGKGSDEQYF. In DNA form, the CDR3 reads TGTGCCAGCAGAGGTCGGGGTAAGGGTTCGGACGAGCAGTACTTC.

J is TRBJ1-1 and V is TRBV5-1; a weak D match, TRBD1 (5 bases). Germline loops: CDR1 SGHRS, CDR2 YFSETQ. Trimming pared 0 bases from V and 3 bases from J, leaving 12 bases between. This CDR3 contains 15 residues. For the CDR3, the DNA is TGCGCCAGCAGCTTGGATGGCAGGGCGGACACTGAAGCTTTCTTT. Translating gives CASSLDGRADTEAFF.

The chain combines TRBV5-5 with TRBJ1-4, with a tentative D call TRBD1 (6 bases). Per the germline V gene, CDR1 is SGHKS and CDR2 is YYEKEE (reference sequence). The CDR3 spans 15 residues. The germline V and J ends were trimmed by 1 base and 11 bases, with 18 bases remaining between them. Here the CDR3 reads CASSLNIEQGRKLFF. DNA of the CDR3: TGTGCCAGCAGCTTGAACATAGAACAGGGAAGGAAACTGTTTTTT.

This clonotype came up a few times. The chain joins TRBV5-1 to TRBJ2-1; D unresolved. The germline V gene encodes CDR1 SGHRS and CDR2 YFSETQ. V lost 4 bases and J 9 bases, leaving 14 bases between the germline ends. CDR3 length equals 13 residues. CDR3 DNA: TGCGCCAGCAGCCCGATCCCCATTACTGAGCAGTTCTTC. This codes for CASSPIPITEQFF.

CDR3: CASTLPLREGTDTQYF. The DNA of the CDR3 is TGTGCCAGCACTCTCCCCCTGCGGGAGGGCACAGATACGCAGTATTTT. The chain has TRBV7-8 and TRBJ2-3, with TRBD2 identical over 8 bases. The CDR3 has 16 residues. V shed 7 bases, J shed 1 base, and the junction held 10 bases outside the gene matches. Germline V CDR1 and CDR2: SGHVS, FQNEAQ.

The CDR3 spells CAISDTGLRRGYTF. CDR3 in DNA: TGTGCCATCAGCGATACAGGGCTCCGGCGCGGCTACACCTTC. The V and J genes are TRBV10-3 and TRBJ1-2; D is possibly TRBD1 (6 bases). Germline V gives CDR1 ENHRY, CDR2 SYGVKD. The ends were cut back, 6 bases at V and 8 bases at J, with 19 bases in the middle. The CDR3 is 14 amino acids.

The V call is TRBV11-1, the J call TRBJ2-1; D ambiguous. Germline V gene data show CDR1 as SGHAT and CDR2 as FQDESV (reference sequence). This CDR3 comprises 15 residues. V lost 5 bases to trimming and J lost 5 bases, with 16 bases between them. This chain's CDR3 is CASSPGGELNNEQFF. DNA of the CDR3: TGTGCCAGCAGCCCAGGCGGAGAGCTAAACAATGAGCAGTTCTTC.

The chain couples TRBV12-3 or TRBV12-4 to TRBJ2-4; no definite D call. The end of the DNA fits TRBJ2-7 better, so the J call may be wrong. The CDR3 runs to 14 residues. CDR3 residues: CASSRAEKTYEQYF. CDR3 in DNA: TGTGCCAGCAGCCGCGCCGAGAAAACCTACGAGCAGTACTTC.

V usage is TRBV9 and J usage is TRBJ2-5; the D gene is possibly TRBD1 (6 bases). The J call may be in error: the DNA end matches TRBJ2-7 better. CDR1 and CDR2 (germline): SGDLS, YYNGEE. The CDR3 covers 17 residues. CDR3 sequence (DNA): TGTGCCAGCAGCGCGACCAGGACCATACACAGGGCCAACGAGCAGTACTTC. Translating it yields CASSATRTIHRANEQYF.

In this sample, this clonotype turned up a few times. This sequence joins TRBV27 and TRBJ2-1, with D perhaps being TRBD1 or TRBD2 (6 bases each). This CDR3 comprises 12 residues. Looked up from germline, CDR1 is MNHEY and CDR2 is SMNVEV (reference sequence). Between the trimmed V and J ends, which lost 6 bases and 9 bases, there was a span of 12 bases. DNA for the CDR3: TGTGCCAGCAGAGAGGGGGGCAGTGAGCAGTTCTTC. This translates into CASREGGSEQFF.

As concerns this clonotype: A junction boundary mismatches the germline segment, possibly from a read error. CDR3 region: CRASILTDTQYF. The CDR3 DNA reads TGCAGGGCTAGCATTTTGACAGATACGCAGTATTTT. The chain employs TRBV20-1 and TRBJ2-3; possible D gene TRBD2, 5 bases. The CDR3 totals 12 residues. Germline lookup yields CDR1 DFQATT and CDR2 SNEGSKA (reference sequence).

This clonotype showed up just a few times. The CDR3 here is CSAREQNIQYF. DNA of the CDR3: TGCAGTGCTAGAGAACAAAACATTCAGTACTTC. V and J are TRBV20-1 and TRBJ2-4; no definite D call. This CDR3 is built from 11 residues. Trimming shortened V by 0 bases and J by 5 bases, and 2 bases separated the two germline ends. CDR1 is DFQATT and CDR2 is SNEGSKA in the germline V gene (reference sequence).

V and J are TRBV4-2 and TRBJ2-1; 7 bases match TRBD2. Germline V lookup: CDR1 LGHNA, CDR2 YNFKEQ. The CDR3 is 17 amino acids. V shed 1 base, J shed 5 bases, and the junction held 11 bases outside the gene matches. Written as DNA, the CDR3 is TGTGCCAGCAGCCAAGCTGGGGCGGGAGTCGTCCACAATGAGCAGTTCTTC. Protein product: CASSQAGAGVVHNEQFF.

The table lists this clonotype with a few counts. This chain joins TRBV29-1 and TRBJ1-1; the D gene is possibly TRBD1 (6 bases). Per the germline V gene, CDR1 is SQVTM and CDR2 is ANQGSEA. The V gene lost 4 bases and the J gene lost 4 bases, with 13 bases spanning the gap. CDR3 length: 13 amino acids. The CDR3 sequence is CSVAWTVSTEAFF. CDR3 in DNA: TGCAGCGTTGCATGGACAGTGAGCACTGAAGCTTTCTTT.

About this clonotype: A read error may produce the germline difference seen at one junction end. The chain joins TRBV9 to TRBJ2-1; 12 nucleotides match TRBD2. Germline V gene sequence: CDR1 SGDLS, CDR2 YYNGEE. The CDR3 runs 15 residues. This CDR3 reads CASSLRLAGVPEQFF. CDR3 nucleotides: TGTGCCAGCAGTCTCAGACTAGCGGGAGTACCGGAGCAGTTCTTT.